This TCR beta chain stems from a study of T cells in Graves' hyperthyroidism and ophthalmopathy. Findings of the study overall: The majority of expanded thyroid clonotypes above 0.001 also appeared in blood.

Amplification of TCR beta CDR3 regions was performed using RNA transcripts as template. First-round RT-PCR targeting the TCR CDR3 was performed with the HTBI primer set. TCRdb itself ran the multiplex PCR reads through MiXCR, one entry per CDR3 protein. The sample comprises over 300,000 distinct CDR3 sequences, over 11% of which are singletons, and 9.5% to 12% rests with the top ten. Unmatched junction bases numbered 6, after V lost 2 bases and J lost 4 bases. CDR3 length: 15 residues. In germline, CDR1 is DFQATT, CDR2 SNEGSKA (reference sequence). Worth noting for this clonotype: What it binds is not known.

The TCR comes from a woman between 55 and 75 years old with Graves' hyperthyroidism. This chain uses TRBV20-1 with TRBJ1-1; 11 nucleotides align to TRBD1. Source material: blood. The CDR3 reads CSARRRGTGGTEAFF. The CDR3, as DNA: TGCAGTGCTAGACGGAGGGGGACAGGGGGCACTGAAGCTTTCTTT.